This T cell receptor (beta chain) came from a study of brain T cells in children with intractable seizures. Pre-surgery treatment included at least one anti-epileptic drug. Only one count was recorded for this clone. Sequencing was performed with immunoSEQ multiplex PCR; in TCRdb, only in-frame clones are kept and a portion is missing. The data show roughly 80,000 clones, with under 95% seen just once and approximately 24% held by the top ten. There are 16 residues in the CDR3. Germline trimming cut 5 bases from V and 9 bases from J; bases unmatched to any gene: 16. Per the germline V gene, CDR1 is LNHDA and CDR2 is SQIVND (reference sequence).

The clonotype comes from a girl aged 2 to 10 with Rasmussen encephalitis and intractable seizures. Sequences were derived from peripheral blood, sampled at surgery. The V and J genes are TRBV19 and TRBJ2-1, with 7 bases matching TRBD1. CDR3 loop: CASSRLTGQFLGEQFF. The CDR3 DNA follows: TGTGCCAGTAGTCGCTTAACGGGACAGTTTTTAGGTGAGCAGTTCTTC.